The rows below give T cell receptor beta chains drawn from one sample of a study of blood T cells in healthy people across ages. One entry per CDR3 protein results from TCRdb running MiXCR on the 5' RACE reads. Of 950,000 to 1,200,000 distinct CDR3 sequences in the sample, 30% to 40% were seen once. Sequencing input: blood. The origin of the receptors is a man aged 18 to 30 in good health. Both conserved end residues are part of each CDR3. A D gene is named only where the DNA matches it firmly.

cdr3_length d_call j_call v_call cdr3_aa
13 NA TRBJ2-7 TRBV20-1 CSAPRPYSYEQYF
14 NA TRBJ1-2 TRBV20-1 CSANSPTANYGYTF
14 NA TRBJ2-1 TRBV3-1 CASSPRDGNYEQFF
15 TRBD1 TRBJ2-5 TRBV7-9 CASSLRQGFQETQYF
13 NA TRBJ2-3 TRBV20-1 CSARIQQIDTQYF
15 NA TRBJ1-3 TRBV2 CASSAGGGSGNTIYF
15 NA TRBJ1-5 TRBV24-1 CAEDRDNFFYQPQHF
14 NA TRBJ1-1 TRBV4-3 CASSQDLPENEAFF
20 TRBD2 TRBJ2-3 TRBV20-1 CSAYYLGLAGGPFIPDTQYF
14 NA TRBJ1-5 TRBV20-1 CSATQGPSEQPQHF
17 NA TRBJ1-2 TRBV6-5 CASSYSRPGDVSSGYTF
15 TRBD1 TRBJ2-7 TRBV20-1 CSAVADRAGSYEQYF
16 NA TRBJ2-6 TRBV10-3 CAISVHSGSGANVLTF
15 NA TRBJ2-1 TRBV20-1 CSASAWGDVINEQFF
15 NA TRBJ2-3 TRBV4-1 CASSQEPAESDTQYF
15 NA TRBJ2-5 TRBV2 CASSEMSRTGGSQYF
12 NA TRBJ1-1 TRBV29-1 CSVEGGITEAFF
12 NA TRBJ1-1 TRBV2 CASTRVNTEAFF
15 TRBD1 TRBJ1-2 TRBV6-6 CASRETDRWNYGYTF
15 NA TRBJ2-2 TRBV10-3 CAISDGGWNTGELFF
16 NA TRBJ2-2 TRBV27 CASSPPGGGVVGELFF
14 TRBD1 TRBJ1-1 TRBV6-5 CASSYSPQGVQAFF
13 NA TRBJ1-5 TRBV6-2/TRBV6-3 CASSTRGHQPQHF
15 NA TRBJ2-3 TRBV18 CASSRSGMGTDTQYF
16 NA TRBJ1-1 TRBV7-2 CASSPLPGTVNTEAFF
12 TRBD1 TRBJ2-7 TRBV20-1 CSAGQGHPEQYF
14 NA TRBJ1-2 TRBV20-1 CSARDRQRSYGYTF
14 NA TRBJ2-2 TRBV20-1 CSASGAQNTGELFF
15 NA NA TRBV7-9 CASSLLGDWYNEQYF
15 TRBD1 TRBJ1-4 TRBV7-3 CASSSWTGRDEKLFF
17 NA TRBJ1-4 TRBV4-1 CASSQGGKLFDPDTRYF
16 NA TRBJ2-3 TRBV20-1 CSARDGRGTSTDTQYF
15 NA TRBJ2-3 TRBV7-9 CAILIRDTSTDTQYF
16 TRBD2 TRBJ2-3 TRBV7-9 CASSSQLAGSTDTQYF
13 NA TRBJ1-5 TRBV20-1 CSARVMSNQPQHF
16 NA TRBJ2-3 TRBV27 CASSFMARGGKDTQYF
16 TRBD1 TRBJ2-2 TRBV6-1 CASRKTWDRVTGELFF
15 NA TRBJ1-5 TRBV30 CAWSQSGHSNQPQHF
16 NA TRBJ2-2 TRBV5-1 CASSLSVHPNTGELFF
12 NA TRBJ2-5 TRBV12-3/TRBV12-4 CASSLKGETQYF
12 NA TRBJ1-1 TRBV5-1 CASSLGGQGAFF
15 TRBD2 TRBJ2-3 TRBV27 CASSLLAGGVDTQYF
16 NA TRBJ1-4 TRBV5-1 CASSPGRGRDNEKLFF
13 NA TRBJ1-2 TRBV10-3 CAIISGGLGGYTF
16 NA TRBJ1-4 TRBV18 CASSPPLSGINEKLFF